Listed here is a single T cell receptor beta chain. This clonotype was detected a few times. Its antigen is still unknown. No per-base quality is available; no much larger clone lies one base away. This record belongs to a study of T cells generated in artificial thymic organoids (dated by TCRdb to about 2017). Describing the broader study: The TCR alpha and beta CDR3 repertoires of CD8 single positive T cells derived from in vitro artificial thymic organoids were compared with those of thymic and peripheral blood naive CD8 T cells. Displayed repertoire sequencing data were described as representative of three independent experiments. The paper's findings and limits, for the study overall: The TCR clonotype diversity of organoid-derived CD8 single positive T cells was physiological and comparable to that of naive CD8 T cells from thymus and blood. No skewed Valpha or Vbeta usage appeared in organoid-derived T cells, arguing against dominance of unconventional lineages or clonal expansions.

For this chain, trimming is 2 bases at the V end and 5 bases at the J end, and the number of junction bases without a gene match is 8. CDR1 LGHNT and CDR2 FRNRAP were looked up in the germline V gene. The CDR3 runs 16 residues from the cysteine to the phenylalanine. The entry retains the CDR3 DNA only, 48 bases that are in frame from base 1. To build artificial thymic organoids, human HSPCs were aggregated with MS5 murine stromal cells transduced with human DLL1, and the aggregates were cultured at an air-liquid interface. Hematopoietic stem and progenitor cells that were CD34+CD3-, FACS-purified and depleted of residual T cells served as the seed cells for the organoids. The organoids were grown in serum-free RB27 medium, which consisted of RPMI 1640 supplemented with B27, FLT3L, IL-7 and ascorbic acid. Before RNA extraction, CD3+TCRalphabeta+CD8 single positive T cells from organoids and thymus were sorted by FACS. For each sample, total RNA was purified from roughly 40,000 to 200,000 sorted cells using the RNeasy Micro kit, and RNA quality was assessed on an Agilent RNA 6000 Nano chip.

Separate semi-nested PCR amplifications were run for the TCRalpha and TCRbeta libraries, using Advantage 2 and reverse primers located in the TRAC or TRBC constant regions. First-strand cDNA synthesis used between roughly 3.5 and 500 ng of total RNA. TCR cDNA libraries were generated by 5'-RACE using the SMARTer PCR cDNA Synthesis kit, with a poly-dT primer employed for first-strand synthesis. Each semi-nested reverse primer in the constant region carried a 5-nucleotide sample-specific barcode, and the resulting products were cleaned up with the Zymo DNA Clean and Concentrator-5 kit. Up to ten barcoded samples were pooled, ligated to Illumina adaptors and sequenced as 2 x 150 bp paired-end reads on an Illumina MiSeq. In the paper's pipeline: After demultiplexing, reads were aligned with BLAT to a custom library containing all human TRAV, TRAJ, TRBV, TRBD and TRBJ combinations from IMGT. The best BLAT hits were picked using pslCDnaFilter (-maxAligns=1, -ignoreIntrons), and custom Perl scripts were used to calculate clonotype frequencies. TCRdb's own reprocessing of the public reads used fastp at Q25 and MiXCR and kept productive beta chains. Rows are unified per CDR3 protein, each entry keeping the most common DNA and genes. TCRdb's processing, not the study's, gives the V and J calls here. The sample table lists 7,500 to 9,000 distinct CDR3 sequences, about 24% of them with a count of one. Around 3.1% of the sample belongs to the ten largest clones.

The receptor's source is a human donor who gave cord blood stem cells for thymic organoid culture, a cardiac surgery patient who gave postnatal thymus, or a blood donor (not recorded which). The sequence joins TRBV12-5 to TRBJ1-1; 10 nucleotides in the junction match TRBD1. The material sequenced was naive CD8+ T cells grown in artificial thymic organoids from cord blood stem and progenitor cells. The sample's cell subset or site label, decoded: CD3+TCRalphabeta+CD8SP T cells; for blood, CD45RO-CCR7+ naive CD8+ T cells. The DNA is TGTGCTAGTGGTTTGCCCTTGGGACAGGGGTGGACTGAAGCTTTCTTT. Translated, this is CASGLPLGQGWTEAFF.